Listed here are 17 T cell receptor beta chains from one sample, sequenced in a study of T cell changes during pregnancy in multiple sclerosis. Sequencing used immunoSEQ multiplex PCR; TCRdb keeps in-frame clones, though not all of them. The sample lists about 100,000 clones; approximately 90% were seen once. Sequences were derived from peripheral blood, sampled in the second trimester of pregnancy. The receptors shown here come from a female donor in good health, enrolled as a control in a pregnancy study.

The chain uses TRBV2 and TRBJ2-5, with 7 bases matching TRBD2. This CDR3 contains 14 residues. The trim removed 2 bases at V and 5 bases at J, leaving 5 bases unmatched. Germline loops: CDR1 SNHLY, CDR2 FYNNEI. CDR3 protein: CASSEWASGETQYF. In DNA, the CDR3 is TGTGCCAGCAGTGAATGGGCTAGCGGCGAGACCCAGTACTTC. The whole variable domain, filled in from reference TRBV2 and TRBJ2-5, reads EPEVTQTPSHQVTQMGQEVILRCVPISNHLYFYWYRQILGQKVEFLVSFYNNEISEKSEIFDDQFSVERPDGSNFTLKIRSTKLEDSAMYFCASSEWASGETQYFGPGTRLLVL.

The chain is built from TRBV7-9 and TRBJ2-1, with TRBD1 as a possible D gene (5 bases). This CDR3 has 13 residues. Germline CDR1 reads SEHNR; CDR2 reads FQNEAQ (reference sequence). V lost 8 bases to trimming and J lost 3 bases, with 11 bases between them. The DNA of the CDR3 is TGTGCCAGCGGCCAAGACAGCTACAATGAGCAGTTCTTC. The encoded protein is CASGQDSYNEQFF. Complete variable domain (other parts from reference TRBV7-9 and TRBJ2-1): DTGVSQNPRHKITKRGQNVTFRCDPISEHNRLYWYRQTLGQGPEFLTYFQNEAQLEKSRLLSDRFSAERPKGSFSTLEIQRTEQGDSAMYLCASGQDSYNEQFFGPGTRLTVL.

The rearrangement joins TRBV6-5 to TRBJ1-2, with D possibly TRBD1 on 6 matching bases. The V gene's germline CDR1 is MNHEY and CDR2 SVGAGI. Trimming removed 3 bases from V and 3 bases from J, with 11 bases in between. This CDR3 is 14 amino acids long. The CDR3: CASSYQGLHYGYTF. CDR3 DNA: TGTGCCAGCAGTTATCAGGGGCTCCACTATGGCTACACCTTC.

V gene TRBV11-2 combines with J gene TRBJ2-3; TRBD2 is a possible D gene (5 bases). Trimming cost V 2 bases and J 1 base, with 13 bases left between them. The CDR3 runs 16 residues. Germline CDR1 and CDR2: SGHAT and FQNNGV. As DNA, the CDR3 is TGTGCCAGCAGCTTAAATTACGGGATCGGCACAGATACGCAGTATTTT. As protein: CASSLNYGIGTDTQYF. The variable domain in full, completed from reference TRBV11-2 and TRBJ2-3, reads EAGVAQSPRYKIIEKRQSVAFWCNPISGHATLYWYQQILGQGPKLLIQFQNNGVVDDSQLPKDRFSAERLKGVDSTLKIQPAKLEDSAVYLCASSLNYGIGTDTQYFGPGTRLTVL.

The chain uses TRBV6-5 and TRBJ2-2, with 7 bases matching TRBD2. Germline values: CDR1 MNHEY, CDR2 SVGAGI. V dropped 6 bases and J dropped 7; count of bases not matched to a gene: 8. The CDR3 is made up of 14 amino acids. In nucleotides, the CDR3 is TGTGCCAGCAGGAACTCCGCGGGAGTCGGGGAGCTGTTTTTT. The encoded protein is CASRNSAGVGELFF.

The rearrangement uses TRBV5-1 and TRBJ2-3; 9 nucleotides line up with TRBD1. J lost 4 bases, V lost 2 bases, and 8 bases had no gene match. Per germline, CDR1 SGHRS and CDR2 YFSETQ. This CDR3 spans 16 amino acids. DNA for the CDR3: TGCGCCAGCAGCTTATACAGGGGGCCCAAGGCAGATACGCAGTATTTT. Translation gives CASSLYRGPKADTQYF.

The rearrangement links TRBV19 to TRBJ1-3; 7 bases line up with TRBD1. CDR3 length: 16 amino acids. Trimming removed 6 bases from V and 4 bases from J; junction bases left unmatched: 12. Looked up from germline, CDR1 is LNHDA and CDR2 is SQIVND (reference sequence). CDR3 residues: CASRLRQGLSGNTIYF. Written as DNA, the CDR3 is TGTGCCAGTAGGCTCCGACAGGGTCTTTCGGGAAACACCATATATTTT. Full variable domain (missing parts from reference TRBV19 and TRBJ1-3): DGGITQSPKYLFRKEGQNVTLSCEQNLNHDAMYWYRQDPGQGLRLIYYSQIVNDFQKGDIAEGYSVSREKKESFPLTVTSAQKNPTAFYLCASRLRQGLSGNTIYFGEGSWLTVV.

The chain recombines TRBV27 with TRBJ1-5; the D gene is possibly TRBD1 (6 bases). CDR3 length equals 14 residues. With 3 bases removed from V and 6 bases from J, the gap between germline ends came to 12 bases. Germline assignment: CDR1 MNHEY and CDR2 SMNVEV (reference sequence). CDR3 residues: CASSFRGWGQPQHF. In DNA form, the CDR3 reads TGTGCCAGCAGTTTCAGGGGATGGGGTCAGCCCCAGCATTTT.

The chain joins TRBV6-1 to TRBJ2-1, with D perhaps TRBD2 (7 bases). The ends were cut back, 3 bases at V and 7 bases at J, with 16 bases in the middle. Germline CDR1 reads MNHNS; CDR2 reads SASEGT. The CDR3 contains 15 residues. This CDR3 reads CASSEMRGGGNEQFF. CDR3 bases: TGTGCCAGCAGTGAGATGCGAGGGGGGGGTAATGAGCAGTTCTTC.

The chain uses TRBV11-3 and TRBJ2-3; TRBD1 is a possible D gene (6 bases). The CDR3 runs to 16 residues. The germline V gene has CDR1 SGHNT and CDR2 YENEEA. The ends were cut back, 5 bases at V and 0 bases at J, with 15 bases in the middle. The CDR3: CASSHRDGTSTDTQYF. CDR3 DNA: TGTGCCAGCAGCCACAGGGACGGAACTAGCACAGATACGCAGTATTTT.

This sequence joins TRBV30 and TRBJ2-3; D call uncertain. The CDR3 covers 12 residues. Germline V gene data show CDR1 as GTSNPN and CDR2 as SVGIG (reference sequence). V shed 3 bases and J shed 4 bases, with 8 bases lying between them. The CDR3 bases are TGTGCCTGGAGGCAGTCAGCAGATACGCAGTATTTT. It encodes CAWRQSADTQYF.

V is TRBV4-2 and J is TRBJ1-1; maybe TRBD1 (6 bases). V was shortened by 1 base and J by 1 base, with 25 bases between the two germline ends. The germline CDR1 and CDR2 sequences are LGHNA and YNFKEQ. The CDR3 totals 20 residues. In DNA, the CDR3 is TGTGCCAGCAGCCAAGTCATGTTGGGGGCTCTCCACCTAAGGAACACTGAAGCTTTCTTT. Amino acids: CASSQVMLGALHLRNTEAFF.

The rearrangement uses TRBV6-5 and TRBJ2-7; 10 bases agree with TRBD2. The CDR3 extends over 15 amino acids. The ends lost 0 bases at V and 3 bases at J; junction bases unmatched: 2. Germline V lookup: CDR1 MNHEY, CDR2 SVGAGI. CDR3 amino acids: CASSYSSGRVYEQYF. CDR3 bases: TGTGCCAGCAGTTACTCGAGCGGGAGGGTCTACGAGCAGTACTTC.

V and J are TRBV5-1 and TRBJ2-7; D gene uncertain. The CDR3 extends over 16 amino acids. Germline loops: CDR1 SGHRS, CDR2 YFSETQ. V was trimmed by 4 bases and J by 3 bases, leaving 20 bases between them. CDR3 residues: CASSQRLGGVNYEQYF. The DNA of the CDR3 is TGCGCCAGCAGCCAGAGGCTTGGCGGTGTAAACTACGAGCAGTACTTC. The full variable domain, its missing parts supplied by reference TRBV5-1 and TRBJ2-7, is KAGVTQTPRYLIKTRGQQVTLSCSPISGHRSVSWYQQTPGQGLQFLFEYFSETQRNKGNFPGRFSGRQFSNSRSEMNVSTLELGDSALYLCASSQRLGGVNYEQYFGPGTRLTVT.

The CDR3, as DNA: TGTGCCAGCTCACCCTCGGGACAGGCGGCTGAGCAGTTCTTC. Translating it yields CASSPSGQAAEQFF. The V and J genes are TRBV18 and TRBJ2-1; 8 bases are a match to TRBD1. Per germline, CDR1 KGHSH and CDR2 LQKENI. V lost 3 bases to trimming and J lost 9 bases; unmatched junction nucleotides: 7. The CDR3 is 14 residues long.

The J gene is TRBJ2-7, the V gene TRBV5-4; 11 bases are a match to TRBD1. With 4 bases clipped from V and 2 bases from J, the junction kept 5 bases outside the gene matches. The CDR3 covers 15 residues. Germline V CDR1 and CDR2: SGHNT, YYREEE (reference sequence). The CDR3 coding sequence is TGTGCCAGCAGCCCGGGACAGGGGGGGACCTACGAGCAGTACTTC. Protein: CASSPGQGGTYEQYF.

This clone was recorded once. Here the CDR3 DNA reads TGTGCCAGCACCCTGGGGGGACAGCTTCAAGAGACCCAGTACTTC. This sequence encodes CASTLGGQLQETQYF. This chain joins TRBV5-5 and TRBJ2-5, with a weak D call TRBD1 (7 bases). Germline CDR1 and CDR2: SGHKS and YYEKEE (reference sequence). This CDR3 has 15 amino acids. Trimming left V 6 bases short and J 2 bases short, with 17 bases between.